This section outlines one T cell receptor (beta chain) sequence together with its context. Its antigen remains unknown. V lost 3 bases to trimming and J lost 6 bases, with 10 bases between them. CDR1 and CDR2 from the germline V gene are WNHNN and SYGVQD (reference sequence). CDR3 length equals 13 residues. Using immunoSEQ multiplex PCR, the repertoire was profiled, and TCRdb retains in-frame clones only, with some absent. The table lists 55,000 to 75,000 clones, roughly nine tenths of them singletons, with roughly 22% in the top ten. The data originate from a study of T cells in localized non-small cell lung cancer. Study-wide findings and caveats: Because only a single region of the tumor was sequenced, heterogeneity remains possible. Median detection of top 100 tumor clones in adjacent lung was around 57 clones. Uninvolved adjacent lung showed higher T cell clonality than tumor. Patients showing higher blood T cell density tended to see longer overall survival.

V usage is TRBV10-1 and J usage is TRBJ2-3; D may be TRBD2 (7 bases). The sample consisted of peripheral blood, taken before any cancer treatment. This receptor was identified in a male donor at least 60 years old with stage III squamous cell lung carcinoma. CDR3 residues: CASSDRGGDTQYF. The CDR3 DNA reads TGCGCCAGCAGTGACAGGGGAGGGGATACGCAGTATTTT.